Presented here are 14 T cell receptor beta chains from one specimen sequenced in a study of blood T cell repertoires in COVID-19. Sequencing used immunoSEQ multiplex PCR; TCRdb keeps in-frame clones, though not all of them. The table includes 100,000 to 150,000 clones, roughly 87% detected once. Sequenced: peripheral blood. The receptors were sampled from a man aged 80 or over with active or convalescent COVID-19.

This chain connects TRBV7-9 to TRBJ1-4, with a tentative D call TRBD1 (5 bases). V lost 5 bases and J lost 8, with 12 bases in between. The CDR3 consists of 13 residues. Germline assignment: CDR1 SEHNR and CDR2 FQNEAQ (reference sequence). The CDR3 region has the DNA TGTGCCAGCAGCCAAGGACACCGGGAAAAACTGTTTTTT. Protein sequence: CASSQGHREKLFF.

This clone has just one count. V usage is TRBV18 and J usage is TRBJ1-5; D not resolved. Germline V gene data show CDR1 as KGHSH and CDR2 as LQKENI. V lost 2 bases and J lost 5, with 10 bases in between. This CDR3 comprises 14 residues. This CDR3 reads CASSPGRTDQPQHF. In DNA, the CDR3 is TGTGCCAGCTCACCAGGGCGTACGGATCAGCCCCAGCATTTT.

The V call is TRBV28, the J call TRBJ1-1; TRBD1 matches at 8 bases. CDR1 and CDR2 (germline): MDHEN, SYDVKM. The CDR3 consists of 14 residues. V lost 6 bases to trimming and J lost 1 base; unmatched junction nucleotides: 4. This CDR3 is CASSRDRTNTEAFF. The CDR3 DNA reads TGTGCCAGCAGCCGGGACAGGACGAACACTGAAGCTTTCTTT.

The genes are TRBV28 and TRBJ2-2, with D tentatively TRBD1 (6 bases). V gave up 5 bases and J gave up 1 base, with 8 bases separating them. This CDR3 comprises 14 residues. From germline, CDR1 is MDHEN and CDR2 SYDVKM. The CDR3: CASSVTGNTGELFF. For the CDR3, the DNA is TGTGCCAGCAGTGTGACAGGGAACACCGGGGAGCTGTTTTTT.

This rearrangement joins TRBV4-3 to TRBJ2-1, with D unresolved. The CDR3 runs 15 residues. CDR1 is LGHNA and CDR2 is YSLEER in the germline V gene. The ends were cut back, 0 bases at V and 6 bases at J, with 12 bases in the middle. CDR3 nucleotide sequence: TGCGCCAGCAGCCAAGATCAAGTAGAGTTCAATGAGCAGTTCTTC. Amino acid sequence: CASSQDQVEFNEQFF.

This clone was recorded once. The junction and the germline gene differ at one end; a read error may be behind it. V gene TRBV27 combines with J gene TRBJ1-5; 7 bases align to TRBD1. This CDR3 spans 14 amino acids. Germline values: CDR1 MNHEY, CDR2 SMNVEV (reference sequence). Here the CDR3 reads CASSFVGGKQPQHF. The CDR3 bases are TGTGCCAGCAGTTTTGTAGGGGGCAAGCAGCCCCAGCATTTT.

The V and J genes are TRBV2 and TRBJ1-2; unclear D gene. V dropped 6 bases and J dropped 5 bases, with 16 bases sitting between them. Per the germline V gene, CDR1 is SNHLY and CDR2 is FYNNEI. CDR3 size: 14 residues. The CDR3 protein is CASRPGGSRYGYTF. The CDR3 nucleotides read TGTGCCAGCAGGCCGGGAGGGAGTCGTTATGGCTACACCTTC.

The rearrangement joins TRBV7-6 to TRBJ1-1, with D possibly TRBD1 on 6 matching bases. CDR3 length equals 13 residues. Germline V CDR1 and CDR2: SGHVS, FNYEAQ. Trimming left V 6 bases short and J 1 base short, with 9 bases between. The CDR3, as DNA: TGTGCCAGCAGTTTGACAGGGAACACTGAAGCTTTCTTT. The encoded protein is CASSLTGNTEAFF.

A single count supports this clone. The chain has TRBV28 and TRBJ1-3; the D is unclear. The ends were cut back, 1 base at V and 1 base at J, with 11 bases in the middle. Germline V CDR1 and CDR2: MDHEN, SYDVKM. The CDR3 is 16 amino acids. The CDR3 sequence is CASSLYGRESGNTIYF. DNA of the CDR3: TGTGCCAGCAGTTTATATGGACGGGAATCTGGAAACACCATATATTTT.

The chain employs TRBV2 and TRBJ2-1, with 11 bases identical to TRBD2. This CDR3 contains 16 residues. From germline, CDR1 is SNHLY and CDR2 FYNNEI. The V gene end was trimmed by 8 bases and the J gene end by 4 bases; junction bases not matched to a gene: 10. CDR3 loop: CASRIRLAGSYNEQFF. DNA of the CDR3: TGTGCCAGCCGAATCCGACTAGCGGGATCGTACAATGAGCAGTTCTTC.

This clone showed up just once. CDR3: CASRVEWGVRNSPLHF. The CDR3 region has the DNA TGTGCCAGTAGGGTCGAGTGGGGGGTTCGGAATTCACCCCTCCACTTT. V usage is TRBV19 and J usage is TRBJ1-6; D is perhaps TRBD1 (5 bases). Germline CDR1 reads LNHDA; CDR2 reads SQIVND (reference sequence). V lost 6 bases to trimming and J lost 7 bases, with 19 bases between them. There are 16 residues in the CDR3.

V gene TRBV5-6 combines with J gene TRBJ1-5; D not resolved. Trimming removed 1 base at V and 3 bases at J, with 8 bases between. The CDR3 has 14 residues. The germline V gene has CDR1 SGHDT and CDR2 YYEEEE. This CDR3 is CASSLSGYNQPQHF. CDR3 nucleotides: TGTGCCAGCAGCTTGTCCGGGTACAATCAGCCCCAGCATTTT.

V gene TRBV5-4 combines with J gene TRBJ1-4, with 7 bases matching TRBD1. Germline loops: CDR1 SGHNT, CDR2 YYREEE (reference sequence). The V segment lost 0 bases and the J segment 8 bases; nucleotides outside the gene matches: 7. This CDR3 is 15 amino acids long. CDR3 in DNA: TGTGCCAGCAGCTTGGACCAGGGACAGCTGGAAAAACTGTTTTTT. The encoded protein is CASSLDQGQLEKLFF. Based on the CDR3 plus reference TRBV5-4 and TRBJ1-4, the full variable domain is ETGVTQSPTHLIKTRGQQVTLRCSSQSGHNTVSWYQQALGQGPQFIFQYYREEENGRGNFPPRFSGLQFPNYSSELNVNALELDDSALYLCASSLDQGQLEKLFFGSGTQLSVL.

DNA of the CDR3: TGTGCCAGCAGGTTAGGGGGACTAGCGGGAGGGCCGGGAGAGCAGTACTTC. This gives the protein CASRLGGLAGGPGEQYF. The chain couples TRBV27 to TRBJ2-7, with 16 bases lining up with TRBD2. This CDR3 spans 17 amino acids. With V trimmed by 6 bases and J by 7 bases, 12 bases remained unmatched. The germline CDR1 and CDR2 sequences are MNHEY and SMNVEV (reference sequence).